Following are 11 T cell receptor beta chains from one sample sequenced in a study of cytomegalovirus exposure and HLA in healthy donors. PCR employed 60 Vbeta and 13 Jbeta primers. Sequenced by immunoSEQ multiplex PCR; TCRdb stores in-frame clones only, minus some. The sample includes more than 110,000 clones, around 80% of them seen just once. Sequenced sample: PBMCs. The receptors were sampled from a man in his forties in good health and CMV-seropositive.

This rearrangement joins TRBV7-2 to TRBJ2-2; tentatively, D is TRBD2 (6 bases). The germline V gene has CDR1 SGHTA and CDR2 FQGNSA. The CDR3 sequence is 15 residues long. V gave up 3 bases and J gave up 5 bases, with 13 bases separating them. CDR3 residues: CASSFPGLQTGELFF. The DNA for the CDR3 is TGTGCCAGCAGCTTCCCGGGACTGCAAACCGGGGAGCTGTTTTTT.

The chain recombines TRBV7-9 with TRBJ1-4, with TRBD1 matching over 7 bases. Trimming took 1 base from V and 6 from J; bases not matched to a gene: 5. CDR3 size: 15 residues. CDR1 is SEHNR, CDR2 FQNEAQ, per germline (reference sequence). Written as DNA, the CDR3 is TGTGCCAGCAGCTTAGTAAGCACAGGGGATGAAAAACTGTTTTTT. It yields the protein CASSLVSTGDEKLFF.

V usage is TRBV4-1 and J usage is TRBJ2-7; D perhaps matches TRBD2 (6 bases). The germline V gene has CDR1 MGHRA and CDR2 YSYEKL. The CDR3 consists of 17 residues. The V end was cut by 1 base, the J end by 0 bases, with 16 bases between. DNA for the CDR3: TGCGCCAGCAGCCAAGTCCAGGGAGGCTTACCCTCCTACGAGCAGTACTTC. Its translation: CASSQVQGGLPSYEQYF.

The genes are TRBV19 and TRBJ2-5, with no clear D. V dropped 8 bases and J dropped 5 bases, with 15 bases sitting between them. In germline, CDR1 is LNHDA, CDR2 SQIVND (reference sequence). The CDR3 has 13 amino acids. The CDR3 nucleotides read TGTGCCAGTGCGACTGGTTCCTGGGAGACCCAGTACTTC. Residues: CASATGSWETQYF.

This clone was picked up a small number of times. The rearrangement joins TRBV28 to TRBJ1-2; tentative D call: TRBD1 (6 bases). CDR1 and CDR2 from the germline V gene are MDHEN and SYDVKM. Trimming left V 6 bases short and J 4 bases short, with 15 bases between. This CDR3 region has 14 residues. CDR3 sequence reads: CASRLAGQIYGYTF. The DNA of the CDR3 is TGTGCCAGCAGATTAGCCGGACAGATCTATGGCTACACCTTC.

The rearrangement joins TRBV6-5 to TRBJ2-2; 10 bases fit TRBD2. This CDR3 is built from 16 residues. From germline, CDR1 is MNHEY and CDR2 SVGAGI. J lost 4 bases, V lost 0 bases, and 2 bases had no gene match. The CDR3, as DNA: TGTGCCAGCAGTTACTCGAGCGGGGGGGCCACCGGGGAGCTGTTTTTT. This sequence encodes CASSYSSGGATGELFF.

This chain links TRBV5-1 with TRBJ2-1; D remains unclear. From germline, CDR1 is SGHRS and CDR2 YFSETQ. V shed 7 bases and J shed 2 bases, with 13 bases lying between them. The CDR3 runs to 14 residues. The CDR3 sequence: CASCAVPPYNEQFF. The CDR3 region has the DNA TGCGCCAGCTGCGCGGTACCCCCCTACAATGAGCAGTTCTTC.

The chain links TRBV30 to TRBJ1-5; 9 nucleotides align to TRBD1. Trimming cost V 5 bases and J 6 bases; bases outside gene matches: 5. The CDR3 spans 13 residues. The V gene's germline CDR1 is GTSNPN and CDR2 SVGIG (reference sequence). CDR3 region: CAWSTGGGQPQHF. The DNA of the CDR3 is TGTGCCTGGTCTACAGGGGGCGGTCAGCCCCAGCATTTT.

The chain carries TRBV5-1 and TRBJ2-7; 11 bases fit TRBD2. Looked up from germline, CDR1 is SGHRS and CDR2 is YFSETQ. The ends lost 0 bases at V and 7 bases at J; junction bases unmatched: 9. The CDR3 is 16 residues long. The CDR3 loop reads CASSLDLAGGPGEQYF. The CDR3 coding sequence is TGCGCCAGCAGCTTGGACTTAGCGGGGGGGCCGGGGGAGCAGTACTTC.

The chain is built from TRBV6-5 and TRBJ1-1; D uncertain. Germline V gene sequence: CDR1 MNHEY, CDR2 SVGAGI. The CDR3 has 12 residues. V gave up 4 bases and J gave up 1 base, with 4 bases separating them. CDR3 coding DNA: TGTGCCAGCAGTTCCCAGAACACTGAAGCTTTCTTT. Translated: CASSSQNTEAFF.

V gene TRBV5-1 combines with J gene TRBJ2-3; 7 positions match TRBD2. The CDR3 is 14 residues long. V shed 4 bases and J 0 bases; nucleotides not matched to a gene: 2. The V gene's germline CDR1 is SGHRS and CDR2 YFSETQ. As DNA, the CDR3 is TGCGCCAGCAGCGGGGGGGTAAGCACAGATACGCAGTATTTT. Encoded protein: CASSGGVSTDTQYF.